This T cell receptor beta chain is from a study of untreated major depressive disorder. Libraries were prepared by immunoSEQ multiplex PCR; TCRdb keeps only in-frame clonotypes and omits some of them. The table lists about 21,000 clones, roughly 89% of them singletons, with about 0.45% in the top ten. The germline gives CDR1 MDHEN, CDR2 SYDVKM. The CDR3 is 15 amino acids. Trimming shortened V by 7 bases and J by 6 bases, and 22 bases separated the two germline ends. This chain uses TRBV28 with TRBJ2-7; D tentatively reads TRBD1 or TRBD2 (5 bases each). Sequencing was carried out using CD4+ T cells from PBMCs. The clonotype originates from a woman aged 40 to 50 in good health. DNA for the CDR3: TGTGCCAGCACTAGAGAGAGGGGTAGGCTGGGCGAGCAGTACTTC. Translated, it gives CASTRERGRLGEQYF.